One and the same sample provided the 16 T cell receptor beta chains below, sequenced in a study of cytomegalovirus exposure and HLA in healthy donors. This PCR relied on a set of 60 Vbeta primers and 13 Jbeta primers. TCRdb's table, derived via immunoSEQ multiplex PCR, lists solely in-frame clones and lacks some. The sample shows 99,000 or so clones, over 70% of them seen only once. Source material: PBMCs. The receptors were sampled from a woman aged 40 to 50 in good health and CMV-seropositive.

DNA of the CDR3: TGTGCCAGCAGTGACTATGCGCGGTCCTACAATGAGCAGTTCTTC. Translating it yields CASSDYARSYNEQFF. The rearrangement uses TRBV6-4 and TRBJ2-1; unclear D gene. V was shortened by 1 base and J by 1 base, with 8 bases between the two germline ends. The CDR3 runs to 15 residues. CDR1 is MRHNA and CDR2 is SNTAGT in the germline V gene.

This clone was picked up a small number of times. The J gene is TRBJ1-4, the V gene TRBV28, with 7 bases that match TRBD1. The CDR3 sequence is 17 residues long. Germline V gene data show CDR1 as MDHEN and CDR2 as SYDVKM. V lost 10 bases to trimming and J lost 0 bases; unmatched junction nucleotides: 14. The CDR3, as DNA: TGTGCCACCGCCGGGACAGTATTTTCTGCAACTAATGAAAAACTGTTTTTT. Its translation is CATAGTVFSATNEKLFF.

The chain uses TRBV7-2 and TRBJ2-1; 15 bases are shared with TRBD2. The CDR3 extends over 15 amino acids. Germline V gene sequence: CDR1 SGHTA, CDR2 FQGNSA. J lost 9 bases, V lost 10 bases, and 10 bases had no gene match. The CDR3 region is CAISPGLAGGFEQFF. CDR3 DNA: TGTGCCATCTCCCCCGGACTAGCGGGAGGGTTTGAGCAGTTCTTC.

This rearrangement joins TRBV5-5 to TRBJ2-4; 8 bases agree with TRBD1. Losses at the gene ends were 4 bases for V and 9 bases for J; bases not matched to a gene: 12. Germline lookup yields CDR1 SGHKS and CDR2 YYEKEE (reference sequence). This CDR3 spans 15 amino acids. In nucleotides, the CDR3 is TGTGCCAGCAGCCCCGGACAGGGCCGGTTTACCATTCAGTACTTC. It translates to CASSPGQGRFTIQYF.

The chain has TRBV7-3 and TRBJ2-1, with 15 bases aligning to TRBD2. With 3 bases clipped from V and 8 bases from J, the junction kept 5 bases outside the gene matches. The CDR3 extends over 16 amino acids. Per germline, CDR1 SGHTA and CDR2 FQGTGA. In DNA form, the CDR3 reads TGTGCCAGCAGCTTGGGACTAGCGGGGGGTATCGATGAGCAGTTCTTC. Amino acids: CASSLGLAGGIDEQFF.

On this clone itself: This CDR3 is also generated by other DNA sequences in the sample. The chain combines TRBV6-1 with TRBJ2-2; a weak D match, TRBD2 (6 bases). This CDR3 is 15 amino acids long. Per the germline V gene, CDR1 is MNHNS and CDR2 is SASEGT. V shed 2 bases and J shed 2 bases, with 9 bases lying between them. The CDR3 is CASSELARNTGELFF. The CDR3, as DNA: TGTGCCAGCAGTGAACTAGCGCGAAACACCGGGGAGCTGTTTTTT.

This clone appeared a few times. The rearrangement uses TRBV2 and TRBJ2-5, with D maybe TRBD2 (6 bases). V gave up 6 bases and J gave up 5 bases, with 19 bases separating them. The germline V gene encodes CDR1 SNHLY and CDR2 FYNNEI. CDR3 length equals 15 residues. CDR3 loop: CASRKGLPFAETQYF. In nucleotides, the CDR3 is TGTGCCAGCAGGAAGGGACTCCCCTTTGCCGAGACCCAGTACTTC.

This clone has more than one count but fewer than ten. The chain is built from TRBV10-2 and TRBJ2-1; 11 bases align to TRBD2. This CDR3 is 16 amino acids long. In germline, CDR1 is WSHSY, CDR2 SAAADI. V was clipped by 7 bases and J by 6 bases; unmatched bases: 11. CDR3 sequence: CASIRTSGRTTNEQFF. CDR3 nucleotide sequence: TGCGCCAGCATCAGGACTAGCGGGCGGACGACCAATGAGCAGTTCTTC.

CDR3 region: CSVAGTVQGSSYEQYF. The CDR3 bases are TGCAGCGTTGCCGGAACCGTCCAGGGGAGCTCCTACGAGCAGTACTTC. The chain has TRBV29-1 and TRBJ2-7; D is possibly TRBD1 (6 bases). The CDR3 runs to 16 residues. In germline, CDR1 is SQVTM, CDR2 ANQGSEA. Trimming left V 4 bases short and J 0 bases short, with 19 bases between.

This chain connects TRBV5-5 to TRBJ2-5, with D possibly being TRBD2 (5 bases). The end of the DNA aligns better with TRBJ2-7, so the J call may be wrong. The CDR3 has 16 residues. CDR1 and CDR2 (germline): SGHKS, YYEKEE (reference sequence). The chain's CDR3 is CASSTHSRASPYEQYF. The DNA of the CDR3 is TGTGCCAGCAGCACCCATTCGAGGGCCAGCCCCTACGAGCAGTACTTC.

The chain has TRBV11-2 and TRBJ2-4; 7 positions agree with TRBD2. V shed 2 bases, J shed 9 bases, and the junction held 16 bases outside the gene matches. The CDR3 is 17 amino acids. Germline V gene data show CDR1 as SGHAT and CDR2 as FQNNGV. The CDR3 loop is CASSLRRPLAPDFIQYF. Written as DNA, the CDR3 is TGTGCCAGCAGCTTACGCCGACCACTAGCGCCGGACTTCATTCAGTACTTC.

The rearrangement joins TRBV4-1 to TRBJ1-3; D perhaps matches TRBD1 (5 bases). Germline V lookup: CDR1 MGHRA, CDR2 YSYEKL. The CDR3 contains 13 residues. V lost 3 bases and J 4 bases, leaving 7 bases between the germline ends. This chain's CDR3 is CASSHPGGNTIYF. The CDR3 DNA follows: TGCGCCAGCAGCCACCCAGGGGGAAACACCATATATTTT.

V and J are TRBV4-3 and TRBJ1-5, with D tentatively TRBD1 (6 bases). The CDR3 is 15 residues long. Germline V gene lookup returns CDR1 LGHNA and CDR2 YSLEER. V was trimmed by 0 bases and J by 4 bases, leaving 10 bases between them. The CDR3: CASSQDRTENQPQHF. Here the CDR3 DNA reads TGCGCCAGCAGCCAAGATAGGACAGAGAATCAGCCCCAGCATTTT.

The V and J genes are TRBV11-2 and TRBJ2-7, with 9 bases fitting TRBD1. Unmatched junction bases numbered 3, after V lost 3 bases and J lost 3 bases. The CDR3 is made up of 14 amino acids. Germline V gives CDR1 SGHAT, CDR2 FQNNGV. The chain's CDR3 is CASSFGQGIYEQYF. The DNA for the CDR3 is TGTGCCAGCAGCTTTGGACAGGGGATCTACGAGCAGTACTTC.

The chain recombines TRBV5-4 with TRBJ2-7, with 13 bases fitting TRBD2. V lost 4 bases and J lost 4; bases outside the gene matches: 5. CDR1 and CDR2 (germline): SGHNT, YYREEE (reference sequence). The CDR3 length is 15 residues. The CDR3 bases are TGTGCCAGCAGCACCCGGACTAGCGGGGGTTACGAGCAGTACTTC. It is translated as CASSTRTSGGYEQYF.

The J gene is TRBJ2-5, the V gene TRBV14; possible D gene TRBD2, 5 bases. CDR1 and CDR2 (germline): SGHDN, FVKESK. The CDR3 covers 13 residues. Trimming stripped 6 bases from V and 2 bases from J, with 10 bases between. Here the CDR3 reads CASSRGMQETQYF. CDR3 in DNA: TGTGCCAGCAGTCGAGGGATGCAAGAGACCCAGTACTTC.